The present TCR beta chain was sequenced within a study of T cell responses to AZD1222 COVID-19 vaccine. The V gene lost 3 bases and the J gene lost 0 bases, with 3 bases spanning the gap. The CDR3 consists of 14 residues. Germline CDR1 reads LNHDA; CDR2 reads SQIVND (reference sequence). The method was immunoSEQ multiplex PCR; TCRdb's version includes in-frame clones alone and lacks a portion of them. The sample records about 160,000 clones, 80% to 95% being singletons. The V and J genes are TRBV19 and TRBJ2-6; D gene unclear. Sequenced material: peripheral blood, taken 28 days after the second AZD1222 dose. This TCR was recovered from an adult who received the AZD1222 COVID-19 vaccine. CDR3 nucleotide sequence: TGTGCCAGTAGTATCCCCTCTGGGGCCAACGTCCTGACTTTC. Encoded protein: CASSIPSGANVLTF.